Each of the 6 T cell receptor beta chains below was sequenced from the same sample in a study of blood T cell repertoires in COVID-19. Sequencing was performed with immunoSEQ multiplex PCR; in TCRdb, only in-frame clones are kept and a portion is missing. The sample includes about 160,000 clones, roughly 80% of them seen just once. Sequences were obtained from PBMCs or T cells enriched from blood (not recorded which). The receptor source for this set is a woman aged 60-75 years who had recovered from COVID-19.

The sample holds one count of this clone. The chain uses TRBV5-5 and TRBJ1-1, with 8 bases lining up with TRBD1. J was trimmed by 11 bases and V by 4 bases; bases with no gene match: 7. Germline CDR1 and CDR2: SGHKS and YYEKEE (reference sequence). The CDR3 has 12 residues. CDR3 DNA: TGTGCCAGCAGCCCATGGACAGGGCCGGCTTTCTTT. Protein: CASSPWTGPAFF.

In DNA, the CDR3 is TGCGCCAGCAGCTTCGATGATAGACAGGGAGCAGATACGCAGTATTTT. It is translated as CASSFDDRQGADTQYF. V usage is TRBV5-1 and J usage is TRBJ2-3; 7 nucleotides agree with TRBD1. V dropped 2 bases and J dropped 4; count of bases not matched to a gene: 10. The germline V gene encodes CDR1 SGHRS and CDR2 YFSETQ. This CDR3 is 16 amino acids long.

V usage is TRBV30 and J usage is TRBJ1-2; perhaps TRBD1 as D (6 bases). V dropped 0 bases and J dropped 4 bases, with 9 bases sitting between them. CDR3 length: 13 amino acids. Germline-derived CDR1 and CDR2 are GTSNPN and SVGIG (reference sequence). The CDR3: CAWSVAGAYGYTF. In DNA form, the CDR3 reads TGTGCCTGGAGTGTTGCGGGGGCCTATGGCTACACCTTC.

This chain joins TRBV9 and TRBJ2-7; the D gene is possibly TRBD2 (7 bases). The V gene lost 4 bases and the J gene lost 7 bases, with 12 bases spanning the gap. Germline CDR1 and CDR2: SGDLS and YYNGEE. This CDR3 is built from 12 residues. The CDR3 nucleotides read TGTGCCAGCAGCCCCCGGGGGGCAGAGCAGTACTTC. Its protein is CASSPRGAEQYF.

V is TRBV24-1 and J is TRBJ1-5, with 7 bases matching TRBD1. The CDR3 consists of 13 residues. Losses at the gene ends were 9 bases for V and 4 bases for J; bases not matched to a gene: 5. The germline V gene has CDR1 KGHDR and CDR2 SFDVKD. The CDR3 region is CATRDRANQPQHF. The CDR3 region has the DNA TGTGCCACCCGCGACAGGGCAAATCAGCCCCAGCATTTT.

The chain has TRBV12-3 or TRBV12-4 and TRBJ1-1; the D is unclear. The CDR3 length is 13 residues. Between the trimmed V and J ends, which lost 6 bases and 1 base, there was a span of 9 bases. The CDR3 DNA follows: TGTGCCAGCAGCCGAGGAGCGAACACTGAAGCTTTCTTT. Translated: CASSRGANTEAFF.